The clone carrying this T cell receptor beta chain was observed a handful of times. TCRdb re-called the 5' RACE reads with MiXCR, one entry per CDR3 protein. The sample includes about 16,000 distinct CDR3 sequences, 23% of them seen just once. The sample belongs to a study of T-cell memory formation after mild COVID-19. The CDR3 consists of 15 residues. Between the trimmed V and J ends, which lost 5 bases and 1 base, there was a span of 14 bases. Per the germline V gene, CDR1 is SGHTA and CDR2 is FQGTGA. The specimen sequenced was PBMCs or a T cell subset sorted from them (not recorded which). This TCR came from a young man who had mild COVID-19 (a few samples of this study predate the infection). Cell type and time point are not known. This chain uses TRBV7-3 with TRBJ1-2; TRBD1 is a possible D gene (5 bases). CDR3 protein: CASSASDSRNYGYTF. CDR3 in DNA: TGTGCCAGCAGCGCCTCCGACAGTCGTAACTATGGCTACACCTTC.